This T cell receptor beta chain was profiled in a study of early T cells in non-severe SARS-CoV-2 infection. Overall study findings and caveats: Matches to VDJdb favored anti-spike CD8 responses and missed private and CD4 specificities.

This clonotype was seen at least ten times. The antigen remains unidentified. Unique molecular identifiers tagged individual cDNA molecules. TCRdb processed the 5' RACE reads anew with MiXCR; each CDR3 protein has one entry. The sample contains some 30,000 distinct CDR3 sequences, approximately 7% of which appear only once. Trimming shortened V by 5 bases and J by 6 bases, and 17 bases separated the two germline ends. The CDR3 is 15 residues long. Germline CDR1 is MNHNS and CDR2 is SASEGT. The sequenced sample was whole blood. The receptor comes from an adult who was a healthcare worker with PCR-confirmed SARS-CoV-2 infection or an uninfected control (not recorded which). The gene calls are TRBV6-1 and TRBJ2-4; no firm D call. The CDR3 sequence is CASSSQNAGINIQYF. The CDR3, as DNA: TGTGCCAGCAGTAGTCAGAATGCTGGGATAAACATTCAGTACTTC.